Each of the 10 T cell receptor beta chains below was sequenced from the same sample in a study of graft-versus-host responses after intestinal transplantation. No antigens are known for them. Clones were read by immunoSEQ multiplex PCR, and TCRdb kept only the in-frame ones, dropping some. In the table there are 85,000 to 100,000 clones, approximately 87% of which are singletons. The source was unstimulated CD4+ T cells sorted from spleen or lymph node cells, collected before intestinal transplant. These receptors were taken from a human donor who received an intestinal transplant.

This clone was recorded once. This chain links TRBV5-1 with TRBJ1-3, with 7 bases identical to TRBD1. Per the germline V gene, CDR1 is SGHRS and CDR2 is YFSETQ. The CDR3 is 15 amino acids. Trimming at V came to 4 bases and at J to 0 bases, leaving 4 bases not matched to a gene. CDR3 bases: TGCGCCAGCAGCCCGGCAGGGGGCTCTGGAAACACCATATATTTT. Encoded protein: CASSPAGGSGNTIYF.

The V and J genes are TRBV27 and TRBJ2-1; 10 nucleotides align to TRBD1. The CDR3 runs to 18 residues. V gave up 2 bases and J gave up 0 bases; unmatched junction bases: 7. Per germline, CDR1 MNHEY and CDR2 SMNVEV (reference sequence). The CDR3 sequence: CASSLGTGAPSSYNEQFF. DNA of the CDR3: TGTGCCAGCAGTTTAGGGACAGGGGCCCCGAGCTCCTACAATGAGCAGTTCTTC.

This chain joins TRBV6-5 and TRBJ2-1; D may be TRBD2 (5 bases). Germline values: CDR1 MNHEY, CDR2 SVGAGI. The CDR3 extends over 14 amino acids. Trimming removed 2 bases at V and 3 bases at J, with 8 bases between. The CDR3 is CASSYGRVYNEQFF. For the CDR3, the DNA is TGTGCCAGCAGTTACGGGCGGGTCTACAATGAGCAGTTCTTC.

This sequence joins TRBV7-2 and TRBJ2-3; D may be TRBD2 (6 bases). Deletions cut 0 bases from V and 1 base from J, with 8 bases between. CDR3 length: 15 residues. Germline assignment: CDR1 SGHTA and CDR2 FQGNSA. The CDR3 here is CASSLAPSGTDTQYF. The CDR3 nucleotides read TGTGCCAGCAGCTTAGCGCCTAGCGGCACAGATACGCAGTATTTT.

This chain joins TRBV5-4 and TRBJ2-5; the D gene is possibly TRBD1 (5 bases). The CDR3 contains 14 residues. V was clipped by 0 bases and J by 2 bases, with 8 bases between them. CDR1 is SGHNT, CDR2 YYREEE, per germline (reference sequence). CDR3 sequence reads: CASSLVQGQETQYF. Here the CDR3 DNA reads TGTGCCAGCAGCTTGGTTCAGGGACAAGAGACCCAGTACTTC.

The rearrangement joins TRBV18 to TRBJ2-1; 9 bases map to TRBD1. The germline CDR1 and CDR2 sequences are KGHSH and LQKENI. V lost 3 bases to trimming and J lost 5 bases; unmatched junction nucleotides: 11. CDR3 length equals 17 residues. CDR3 sequence reads: CASSPRYRDRVDNEQFF. As DNA, the CDR3 is TGTGCCAGCTCACCGCGTTACCGGGACAGGGTCGACAATGAGCAGTTCTTC. Looking up the rest from reference TRBV18 and TRBJ2-1 gives the full variable domain: NAGVMQNPRHLVRRRGQEARLRCSPMKGHSHVYWYRQLPEEGLKFMVYLQKENIIDESGMPKERFSAEFPKEGPSILRIQQVVRGDSAAYFCASSPRYRDRVDNEQFFGPGTRLTVL.

The V gene is TRBV18, the J gene TRBJ1-5; 10 bases match TRBD1. The CDR3 sequence is 16 residues long. Germline trimming cut 6 bases from V and 1 base from J; bases unmatched to any gene: 6. The germline CDR1 and CDR2 sequences are KGHSH and LQKENI. CDR3: CASSARTGGSNQPQHF. CDR3 bases: TGTGCCAGCTCCGCCCGGACAGGGGGAAGCAATCAGCCCCAGCATTTT.

The chain recombines TRBV6-1 with TRBJ2-5; no definite D call. Germline lookup yields CDR1 MNHNS and CDR2 SASEGT. The V end lost 4 bases, the J end lost 1 base, and 7 bases lay between the germline ends. The CDR3 is 13 residues long. The CDR3 here is CASSGALQETQYF. In DNA, the CDR3 is TGTGCCAGCAGTGGCGCTCTCCAAGAGACCCAGTACTTC.

The chain combines TRBV7-3 with TRBJ2-1, with 8 bases matching TRBD1. This CDR3 comprises 13 residues. The germline CDR1 and CDR2 sequences are SGHTA and FQGTGA. With V trimmed by 5 bases and J by 8 bases, 5 bases remained unmatched. The CDR3, as DNA: TGTGCCAGCAGCGTGGACAGGGAGTATGAGCAGTTCTTC. Encoded protein: CASSVDREYEQFF.

The rearrangement uses TRBV10-3 and TRBJ1-4, with D uncertain. CDR1 and CDR2 from the germline V gene are ENHRY and SYGVKD. CDR3 size: 14 residues. V shed 5 bases and J shed 13 bases, with 20 bases lying between them. The CDR3: CAISPGERSFVLFF. For the CDR3, the DNA is TGTGCCATCAGTCCCGGGGAAAGGAGTTTTGTACTGTTTTTT.